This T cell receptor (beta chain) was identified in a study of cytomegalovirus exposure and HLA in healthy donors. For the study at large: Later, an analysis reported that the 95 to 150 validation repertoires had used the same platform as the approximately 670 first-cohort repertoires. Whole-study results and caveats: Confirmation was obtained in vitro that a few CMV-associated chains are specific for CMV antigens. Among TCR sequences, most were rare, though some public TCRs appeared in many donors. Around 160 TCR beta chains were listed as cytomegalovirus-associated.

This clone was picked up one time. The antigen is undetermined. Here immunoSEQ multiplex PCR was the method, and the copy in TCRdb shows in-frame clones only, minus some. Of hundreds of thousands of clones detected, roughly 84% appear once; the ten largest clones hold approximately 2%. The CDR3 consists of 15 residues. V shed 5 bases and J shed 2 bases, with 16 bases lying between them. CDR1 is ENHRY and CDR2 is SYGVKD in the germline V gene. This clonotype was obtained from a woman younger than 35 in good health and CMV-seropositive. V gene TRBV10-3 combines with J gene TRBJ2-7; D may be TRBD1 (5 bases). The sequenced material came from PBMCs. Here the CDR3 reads CAISTTQGDPYEQYF. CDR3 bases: TGTGCCATCAGTACCACCCAGGGTGACCCCTACGAGCAGTACTTC.